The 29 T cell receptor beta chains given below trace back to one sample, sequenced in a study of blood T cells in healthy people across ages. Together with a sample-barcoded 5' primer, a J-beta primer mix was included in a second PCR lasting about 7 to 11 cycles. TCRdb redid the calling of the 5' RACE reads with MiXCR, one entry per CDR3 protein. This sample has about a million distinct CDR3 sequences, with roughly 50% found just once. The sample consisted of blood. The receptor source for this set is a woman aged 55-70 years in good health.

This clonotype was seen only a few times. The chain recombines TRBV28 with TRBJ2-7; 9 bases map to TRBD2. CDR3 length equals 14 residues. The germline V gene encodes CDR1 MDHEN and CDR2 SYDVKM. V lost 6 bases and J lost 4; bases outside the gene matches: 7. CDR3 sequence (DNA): TGTGCCAGCAGACCGGGACTAGCACTTTACGAGCAGTACTTC. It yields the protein CASRPGLALYEQYF.

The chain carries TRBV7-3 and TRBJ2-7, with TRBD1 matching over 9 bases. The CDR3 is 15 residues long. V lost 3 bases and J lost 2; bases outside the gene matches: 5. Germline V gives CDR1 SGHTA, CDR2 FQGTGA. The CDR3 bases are TGTGCCAGCAGCTTGGAACAGGGGGCCACCTACGAGCAGTACTTC. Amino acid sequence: CASSLEQGATYEQYF.

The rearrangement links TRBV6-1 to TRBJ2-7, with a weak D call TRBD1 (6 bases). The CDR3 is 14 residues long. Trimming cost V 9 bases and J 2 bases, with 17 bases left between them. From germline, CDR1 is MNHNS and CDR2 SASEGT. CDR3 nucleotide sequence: TGTGCCAGTACATACCGGGACAAGCCCTACGAGCAGTACTTC. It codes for CASTYRDKPYEQYF.

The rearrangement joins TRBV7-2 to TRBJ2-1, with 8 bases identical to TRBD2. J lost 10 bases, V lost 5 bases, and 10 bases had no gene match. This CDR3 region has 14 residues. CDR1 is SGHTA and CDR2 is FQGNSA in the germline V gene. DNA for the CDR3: TGTGCCAGCAGCACAGCCGGGACTAGTGGAGAGCAGTTCTTC. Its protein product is CASSTAGTSGEQFF.

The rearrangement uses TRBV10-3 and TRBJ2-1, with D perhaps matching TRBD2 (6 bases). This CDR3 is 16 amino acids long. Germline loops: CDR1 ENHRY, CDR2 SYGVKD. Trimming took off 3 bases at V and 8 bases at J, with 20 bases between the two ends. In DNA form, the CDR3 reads TGTGCCATCAGTGAACACACGGGACCCTCGGGGGATGAGCAGTTCTTC. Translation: CAISEHTGPSGDEQFF.

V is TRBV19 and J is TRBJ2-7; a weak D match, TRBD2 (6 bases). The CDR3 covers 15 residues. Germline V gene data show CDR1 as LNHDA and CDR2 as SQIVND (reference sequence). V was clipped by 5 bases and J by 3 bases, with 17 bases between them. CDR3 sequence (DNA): TGTGCCAGTAGTCTTCGGACTACCCGAGGCTACGAGCAGTACTTC. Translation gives CASSLRTTRGYEQYF.

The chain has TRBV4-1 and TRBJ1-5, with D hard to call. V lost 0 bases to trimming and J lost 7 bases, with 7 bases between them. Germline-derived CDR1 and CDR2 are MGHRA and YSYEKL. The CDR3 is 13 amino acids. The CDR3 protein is CASSQDKGQPQHF. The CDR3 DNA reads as TGCGCCAGCAGCCAAGATAAGGGCCAGCCCCAGCATTTT.

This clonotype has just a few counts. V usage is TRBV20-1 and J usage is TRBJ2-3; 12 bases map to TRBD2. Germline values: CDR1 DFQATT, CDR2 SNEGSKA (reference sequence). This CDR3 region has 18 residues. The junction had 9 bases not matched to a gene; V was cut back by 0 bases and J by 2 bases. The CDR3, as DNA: TGCAGTGCTAGAGATCGCAGACTAGCGGGAGCAAACACAGATACGCAGTATTTT. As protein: CSARDRRLAGANTDTQYF.

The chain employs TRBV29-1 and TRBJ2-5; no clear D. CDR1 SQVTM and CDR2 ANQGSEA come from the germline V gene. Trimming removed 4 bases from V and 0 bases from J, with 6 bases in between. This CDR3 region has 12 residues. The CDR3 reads CSVGMNQETQYF. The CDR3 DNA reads TGCAGCGTTGGCATGAACCAAGAGACCCAGTACTTC.

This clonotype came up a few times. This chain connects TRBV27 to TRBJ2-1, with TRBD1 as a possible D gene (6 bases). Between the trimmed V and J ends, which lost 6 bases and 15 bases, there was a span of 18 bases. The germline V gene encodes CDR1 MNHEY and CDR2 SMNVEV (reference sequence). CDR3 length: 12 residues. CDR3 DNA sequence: TGTGCCAGCAGAAGACCTGGGGGCACCCCGTTCTTC. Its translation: CASRRPGGTPFF.

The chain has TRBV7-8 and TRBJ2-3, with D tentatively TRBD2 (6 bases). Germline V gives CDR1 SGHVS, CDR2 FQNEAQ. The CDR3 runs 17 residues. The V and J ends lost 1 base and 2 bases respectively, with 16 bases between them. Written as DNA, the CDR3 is TGTGCCAGCAGCTTAGTTCACCGGGACTTGATCACAGATACGCAGTATTTT. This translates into CASSLVHRDLITDTQYF.

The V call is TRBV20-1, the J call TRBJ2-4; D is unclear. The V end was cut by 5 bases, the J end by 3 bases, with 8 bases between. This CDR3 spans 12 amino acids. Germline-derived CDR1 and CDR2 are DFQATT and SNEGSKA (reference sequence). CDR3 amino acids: CSAGILKNIQYF. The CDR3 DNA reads TGCAGTGCTGGGATCCTCAAAAACATTCAGTACTTC.

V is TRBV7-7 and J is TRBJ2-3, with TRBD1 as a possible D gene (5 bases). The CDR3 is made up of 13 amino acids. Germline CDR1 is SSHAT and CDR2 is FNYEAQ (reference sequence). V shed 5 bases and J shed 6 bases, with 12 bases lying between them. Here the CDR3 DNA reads TGTGCCAGCAGCCTCGAACCAGGGGATACGCAGTATTTT. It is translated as CASSLEPGDTQYF.

The chain's CDR3 is CATRWGLRGRAATDTQYF. CDR3 in DNA: TGTGCCACCAGATGGGGACTACGAGGCAGAGCGGCCACAGATACGCAGTATTTT. This chain connects TRBV12-3 or TRBV12-4 to TRBJ2-3, with 7 bases matching TRBD2. The CDR3 contains 18 residues. V lost 10 bases to trimming and J lost 2 bases; unmatched junction nucleotides: 21.

The CDR3 is CASSQRTGNTDTQYF. The CDR3 nucleotides read TGTGCCAGCAGCCAAAGGACAGGTAACACAGATACGCAGTATTTT. This chain connects TRBV14 to TRBJ2-3; 7 positions match TRBD1. The CDR3 is 15 amino acids. CDR1 SGHDN and CDR2 FVKESK come from the germline V gene. V lost 2 bases to trimming and J lost 2 bases; unmatched junction nucleotides: 4. The full variable domain, rest sourced from reference TRBV14 and TRBJ2-3, is EAGVTQFPSHSVIEKGQTVTLRCDPISGHDNLYWYRRVMGKEIKFLLHFVKESKQDESGMPNNRFLAERTGGTYSTLKVQPAELEDSGVYFCASSQRTGNTDTQYFGPGTRLTVL.

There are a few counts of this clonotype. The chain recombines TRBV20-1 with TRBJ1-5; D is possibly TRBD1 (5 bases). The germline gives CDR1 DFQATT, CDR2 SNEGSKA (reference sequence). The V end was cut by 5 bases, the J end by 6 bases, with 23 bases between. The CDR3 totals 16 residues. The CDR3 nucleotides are TGCAGTGCTCGTTCTGGTGACCCCAGGGACGTTCAGCCCCAGCATTTT. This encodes CSARSGDPRDVQPQHF.

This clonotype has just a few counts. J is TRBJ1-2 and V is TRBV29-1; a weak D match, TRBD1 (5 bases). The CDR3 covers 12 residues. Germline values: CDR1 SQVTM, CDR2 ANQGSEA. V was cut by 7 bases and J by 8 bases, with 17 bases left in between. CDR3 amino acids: CSAAGTTGGYTF. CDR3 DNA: TGCAGCGCCGCAGGGACGACGGGCGGCTACACCTTC.

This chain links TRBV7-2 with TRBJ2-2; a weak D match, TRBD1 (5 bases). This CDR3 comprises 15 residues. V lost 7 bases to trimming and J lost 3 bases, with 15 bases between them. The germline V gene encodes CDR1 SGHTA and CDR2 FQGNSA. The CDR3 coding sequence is TGTGCCAGCACCCTAGGGGTACTCCACACCGGGGAGCTGTTTTTT. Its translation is CASTLGVLHTGELFF.

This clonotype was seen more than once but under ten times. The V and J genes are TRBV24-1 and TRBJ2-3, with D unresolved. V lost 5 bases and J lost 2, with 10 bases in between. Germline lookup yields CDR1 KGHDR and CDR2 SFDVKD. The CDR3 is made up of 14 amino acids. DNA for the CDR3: TGTGCCACCAGTGGAAGGTCTTACACAGATACGCAGTATTTT. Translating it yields CATSGRSYTDTQYF.

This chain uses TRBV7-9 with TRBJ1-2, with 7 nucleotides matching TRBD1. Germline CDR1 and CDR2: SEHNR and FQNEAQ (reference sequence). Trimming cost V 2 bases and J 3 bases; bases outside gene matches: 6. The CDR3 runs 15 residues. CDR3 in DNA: TGTGCCAGCAGCTTACAAGGGGGCGCGGACTATGGCTACACCTTC. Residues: CASSLQGGADYGYTF.

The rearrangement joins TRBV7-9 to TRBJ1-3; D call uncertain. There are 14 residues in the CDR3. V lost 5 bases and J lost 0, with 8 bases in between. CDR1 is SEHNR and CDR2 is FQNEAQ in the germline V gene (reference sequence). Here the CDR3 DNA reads TGTGCCAGCAGCCCGGACGCCTCTGGAAACACCATATATTTT. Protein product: CASSPDASGNTIYF. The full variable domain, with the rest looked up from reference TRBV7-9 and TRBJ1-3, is DTGVSQNPRHKITKRGQNVTFRCDPISEHNRLYWYRQTLGQGPEFLTYFQNEAQLEKSRLLSDRFSAERPKGSFSTLEIQRTEQGDSAMYLCASSPDASGNTIYFGEGSWLTVV.

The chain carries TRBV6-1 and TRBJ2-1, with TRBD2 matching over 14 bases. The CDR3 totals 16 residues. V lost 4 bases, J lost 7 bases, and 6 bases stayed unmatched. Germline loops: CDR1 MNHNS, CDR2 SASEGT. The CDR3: CASSGLAGGPGNEQFF. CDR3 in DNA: TGTGCCAGCAGTGGACTAGCGGGAGGGCCCGGGAATGAGCAGTTCTTC.

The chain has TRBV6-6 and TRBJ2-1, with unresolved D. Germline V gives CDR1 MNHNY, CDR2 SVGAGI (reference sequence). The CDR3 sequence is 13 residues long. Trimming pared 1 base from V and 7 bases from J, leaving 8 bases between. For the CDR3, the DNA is TGTGCCAGCAGTTACTTCTCCGGGAATGAGCAGTTCTTC. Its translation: CASSYFSGNEQFF.

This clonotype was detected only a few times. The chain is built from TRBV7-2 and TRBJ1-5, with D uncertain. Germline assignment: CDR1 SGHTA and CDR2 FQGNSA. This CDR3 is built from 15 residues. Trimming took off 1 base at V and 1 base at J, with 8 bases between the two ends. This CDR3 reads CASSLEGASNQPQHF. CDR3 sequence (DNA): TGTGCCAGCAGCTTAGAGGGCGCGAGCAATCAGCCCCAGCATTTT.

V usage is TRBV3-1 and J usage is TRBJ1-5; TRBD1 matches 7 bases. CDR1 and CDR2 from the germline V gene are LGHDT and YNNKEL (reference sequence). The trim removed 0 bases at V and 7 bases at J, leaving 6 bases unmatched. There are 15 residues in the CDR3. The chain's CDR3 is CASSQDLGRGQPQHF. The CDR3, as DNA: TGTGCCAGCAGCCAAGACCTCGGCAGGGGGCAGCCCCAGCATTTT.

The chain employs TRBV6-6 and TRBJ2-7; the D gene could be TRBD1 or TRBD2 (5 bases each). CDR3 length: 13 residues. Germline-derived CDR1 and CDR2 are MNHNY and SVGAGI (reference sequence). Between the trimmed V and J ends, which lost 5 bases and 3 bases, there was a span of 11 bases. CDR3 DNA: TGTGCCAGCAGTCCCATGGGGGACTACGAGCAGTACTTC. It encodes CASSPMGDYEQYF.

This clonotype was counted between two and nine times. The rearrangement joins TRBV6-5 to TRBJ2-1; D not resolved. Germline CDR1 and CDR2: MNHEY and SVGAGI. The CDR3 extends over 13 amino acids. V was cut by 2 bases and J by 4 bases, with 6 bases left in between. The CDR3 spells CASSYSPYNEQFF. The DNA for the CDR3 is TGTGCCAGCAGTTACAGCCCGTACAATGAGCAGTTCTTC.

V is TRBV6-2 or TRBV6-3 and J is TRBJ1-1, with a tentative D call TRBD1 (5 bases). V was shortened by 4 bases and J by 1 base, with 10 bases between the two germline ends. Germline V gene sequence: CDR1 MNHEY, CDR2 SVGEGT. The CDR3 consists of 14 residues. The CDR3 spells CASSFRGRNTEAFF. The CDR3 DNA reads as TGTGCCAGCAGTTTTAGGGGTAGGAACACTGAAGCTTTCTTT.

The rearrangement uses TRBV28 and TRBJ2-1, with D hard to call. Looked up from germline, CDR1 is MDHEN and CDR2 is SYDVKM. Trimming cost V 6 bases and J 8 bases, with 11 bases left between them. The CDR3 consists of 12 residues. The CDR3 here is CASRGSQDEQFF. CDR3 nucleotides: TGTGCCAGCAGGGGTAGCCAGGATGAGCAGTTCTTC.